A selection of T cell receptor beta chains follows, all from one sample in a study of sequential checkpoint blockade in melanoma. Sequencing was performed with immunoSEQ multiplex PCR; in TCRdb, only in-frame clones are kept and a portion is missing. The table records 16,000 or so clones, more than 75% of them present only once. The starting material was CD8+ T cells sorted from blood (inferred from file names), obtained from a patient given nivolumab and ipilimumab in sequence. The origin of the receptors is a human donor with melanoma. Both conserved end residues are part of each CDR3. The order of the fields is J gene, V gene, clone size, D gene, CDR3 DNA, CDR3 protein. A D gene is named only where the DNA matches it firmly. Clone sizes are given selectively: once, few, many, or a class where the clone is expanded.

j_gene: TRBJ1-4; v_gene: TRBV4-2; abundance: -; d_gene: -; CDR3nt: TGTGCCAGCAGCCAAGAGGGGGCGAGGGGTGAAAAACTGTTTTTT; CDR3aa: CASSQEGARGEKLFF
j_gene: TRBJ2-7; v_gene: TRBV4-3; abundance: medium-sized; d_gene: TRBD2; CDR3nt: TGCGCCAGCAGCCAAGAGGTAGCGGGGCTCTCCTACGAGCAGTACTTC; CDR3aa: CASSQEVAGLSYEQYF
j_gene: TRBJ1-1; v_gene: TRBV6-1; abundance: -; d_gene: -; CDR3nt: TGTGCCTCGGGGGGGTCAGTCACTGAAGCTTTCTTT; CDR3aa: CASGGSVTEAFF
j_gene: TRBJ2-7; v_gene: TRBV11-2; abundance: -; d_gene: -; CDR3nt: TGTGCCAGCAGCTTAGCAGGGGGGATCTCCTACGAGCAGTACTTC; CDR3aa: CASSLAGGISYEQYF
j_gene: TRBJ2-6; v_gene: TRBV9; abundance: -; d_gene: TRBD1; CDR3nt: TGTGCCAGCAGCGTAGCTGCAAGGGACAGGCCCGCCAAGGGGGCCAACGTCCTGACTTTC; CDR3aa: CASSVAARDRPAKGANVLTF
j_gene: TRBJ1-3; v_gene: TRBV7-6; abundance: -; d_gene: -; CDR3nt: TGTGCCAGCAGCTCTAGCGGGGCTGGAAACACCATATATTTT; CDR3aa: CASSSSGAGNTIYF
j_gene: TRBJ2-7; v_gene: TRBV4-1; abundance: -; d_gene: TRBD1; CDR3nt: TGCGCCAGCAGCCCAAGGACAGGGGGTGGTTCCTACGAGCAGTACTTC; CDR3aa: CASSPRTGGGSYEQYF
j_gene: TRBJ1-1; v_gene: TRBV4-3; abundance: few; d_gene: -; CDR3nt: TGCGCCAGCAGCCAAGACGCGGCCGGGGCTGAAGCTTTCTTT; CDR3aa: CASSQDAAGAEAFF
j_gene: TRBJ2-7; v_gene: TRBV14; abundance: -; d_gene: -; CDR3nt: TGTGCCAGCAGCCAATTCGACAGTCCCTACGAGCAGTACTTC; CDR3aa: CASSQFDSPYEQYF
j_gene: TRBJ1-2; v_gene: TRBV4-1; abundance: -; d_gene: -; CDR3nt: TGCGCCAGCAGCCTGAAGGAGGGACTCAGTGGCTACACCTTC; CDR3aa: CASSLKEGLSGYTF
j_gene: TRBJ1-1; v_gene: TRBV27; abundance: -; d_gene: TRBD1; CDR3nt: TGTGCCAGCAGTTTGACAGGGGGAAGCACTGAAGCTTTCTTT; CDR3aa: CASSLTGGSTEAFF
j_gene: TRBJ1-1; v_gene: TRBV10-3; abundance: few; d_gene: -; CDR3nt: TGTGCCATCAGTGAGCCGAGGGCTTGGAGGACTGAAGCTTTCTTT; CDR3aa: CAISEPRAWRTEAFF
j_gene: TRBJ1-5; v_gene: TRBV19; abundance: -; d_gene: -; CDR3nt: TGTGCCAGTAGGGGGCCACTCAGCAATCAGCCCCAGCATTTT; CDR3aa: CASRGPLSNQPQHF
j_gene: TRBJ2-7; v_gene: TRBV27; abundance: -; d_gene: -; CDR3nt: TGTGCCAGCAAGACCTGGCGGACCTACGAGCAGTACTTC; CDR3aa: CASKTWRTYEQYF
j_gene: TRBJ1-1; v_gene: TRBV25-1; abundance: -; d_gene: -; CDR3nt: TGTGCCAGCAGTGACCCAGGGGTGAGGACTGAAGCTTTCTTT; CDR3aa: CASSDPGVRTEAFF
j_gene: TRBJ2-1; v_gene: TRBV2; abundance: -; d_gene: -; CDR3nt: TGTGCCAGCAGTGACTTCGCACAATATGAGCAGTTCTTC; CDR3aa: CASSDFAQYEQFF
j_gene: TRBJ2-7; v_gene: TRBV7-9; abundance: -; d_gene: TRBD1; CDR3nt: TGTGCCAGCAGCTCCGCGGACAGGGTGGACGAGCAGTACTTC; CDR3aa: CASSSADRVDEQYF
j_gene: TRBJ2-7; v_gene: TRBV6-6; abundance: few; d_gene: TRBD1; CDR3nt: TGTGCCAGCAGTTACTCGACCCGACAGGGAAGTTACGAGCAGTACTTC; CDR3aa: CASSYSTRQGSYEQYF
j_gene: TRBJ1-1; v_gene: TRBV5-6; abundance: large; d_gene: -; CDR3nt: TGTGCCAGCAGCTTGGTGGGGCTTGAAGCTTTCTTT; CDR3aa: CASSLVGLEAFF
j_gene: TRBJ1-3; v_gene: TRBV19; abundance: -; d_gene: -; CDR3nt: TGTGCCAGTAGTGGACTTGGACGGGGAAACACCATATATTTT; CDR3aa: CASSGLGRGNTIYF
j_gene: TRBJ2-5; v_gene: TRBV4-3; abundance: -; d_gene: -; CDR3nt: TGCGCCAGCAGCCAAGAGTATGGAGTAGGTTCTGAGACCCAGTACTTC; CDR3aa: CASSQEYGVGSETQYF
j_gene: TRBJ2-7; v_gene: TRBV28; abundance: -; d_gene: -; CDR3nt: TGTGCCAGCAGTTTATTCGAGTCCTACGAGCAGTACTTC; CDR3aa: CASSLFESYEQYF
j_gene: TRBJ1-5; v_gene: TRBV30; abundance: few; d_gene: -; CDR3nt: TGTGCCTGGAGCCCGGCGGGGCCGGTGAGAGGCAATCAGCCCCAGCATTTT; CDR3aa: CAWSPAGPVRGNQPQHF
j_gene: TRBJ2-4; v_gene: TRBV10-3; abundance: -; d_gene: -; CDR3nt: TGTGCCATCAGTGAGTCTTCAAGCACCAAAAACATTCAGTACTTC; CDR3aa: CAISESSSTKNIQYF
j_gene: TRBJ1-2; v_gene: TRBV4-1; abundance: -; d_gene: TRBD1; CDR3nt: TGCGCCAGCAGCCAACCGGGACAGGGGGGCAGTGGCTACACCTTC; CDR3aa: CASSQPGQGGSGYTF
j_gene: TRBJ2-7; v_gene: TRBV29-1; abundance: -; d_gene: TRBD1; CDR3nt: TGCAGCGTTGAAAAGGCAGGGGGTAATTACGAGCAGTACTTC; CDR3aa: CSVEKAGGNYEQYF
j_gene: TRBJ2-7; v_gene: TRBV11-2; abundance: -; d_gene: -; CDR3nt: TGTGCCAGCAGCTTTGGGGAAGGGGGGGCCCCCTACGAGCAGTACTTC; CDR3aa: CASSFGEGGAPYEQYF